This is a list of T cell receptor beta chains from one sample in a study of CD4+ T cells in melanoma. Produced via immunoSEQ multiplex PCR; TCRdb's table is partial and in-frame only. This table has roughly 4,200 clones, around 68% appearing once. The sample was cells from a culture (not recorded whether cultured in vitro). The receptors originated from a human donor with melanoma. The CDR3 runs from the conserved cysteine through the conserved F or W. A D gene is named only where the DNA matches it firmly. Expanded clones are given a class, and other clones once, few, many or no size at all.

d_gene	abundance	j_gene	v_gene	CDR3aa	CDR3nt
NA	NA	TRBJ2-5	TRBV7-6	CASSRGRQETQYF	TGTGCCAGCAGCAGGGGGAGACAAGAGACCCAGTACTTC
TRBD1	medium-sized	TRBJ2-7	TRBV2	CASSPSGQGDYEQYF	TGTGCCAGCAGTCCATCCGGACAGGGGGATTACGAGCAGTACTTC
NA	once	TRBJ2-1	TRBV30	CACSQLRYNEQFF	TGTGCCTGTTCACAGCTGAGATACAATGAGCAGTTCTTC
TRBD1	NA	TRBJ2-7	TRBV11-2	CASSTTGTGNVEQYF	TGTGCCAGCAGCACCACCGGGACAGGGAACGTCGAGCAGTACTTC
NA	medium-sized	TRBJ1-5	TRBV4-2	CASSQDKGQAGQPQHF	TGTGCCAGCAGCCAAGATAAAGGGCAGGCGGGTCAGCCCCAGCATTTT
NA	NA	TRBJ2-7	TRBV10-3	CAISSAMQYEQYF	TGTGCCATCAGTTCGGCAATGCAATACGAGCAGTACTTC
NA	NA	TRBJ1-1	TRBV4-3	CASSQDSGVNTEAFF	TGCGCCAGCAGCCAAGATTCGGGGGTGAACACTGAAGCTTTCTTT
TRBD2	NA	TRBJ2-7	TRBV3-1/TRBV3-2	CASSHPGLAGGYEQYF	TGTGCCAGCAGCCACCCCGGACTAGCGGGGGGCTACGAGCAGTACTTC
NA	few	TRBJ1-1	TRBV6-5	CASSYGGNTEAFF	TGTGCCAGCAGTTACGGGGGGAACACTGAAGCTTTCTTT
TRBD1	few	TRBJ1-6	TRBV6-6	CASSYGTGAHSPLHF	TGTGCCAGCAGCTACGGGACAGGGGCTCATTCACCCCTCCACTTT
NA	NA	TRBJ1-1	TRBV18	CASSPWGHTEAFF	TGTGCCAGCTCACCTTGGGGGCACACTGAAGCTTTCTTT
TRBD1	NA	TRBJ1-4	TRBV30	CAWSYPGTGNEKLFF	TGTGCCTGGAGTTACCCCGGGACAGGGAATGAAAAACTGTTTTTT
NA	once	TRBJ2-7	TRBV5-8	CASSVGSLYEQYF	TGTGCCAGCAGCGTGGGTTCTCTCTACGAGCAGTACTTC
NA	NA	TRBJ1-1	TRBV5-1	CASRPAGNTEAFF	TGCGCCAGCAGGCCCGCAGGGAACACTGAAGCTTTCTTT
NA	once	TRBJ2-5	TRBV28	CASSLGPGKTQYF	TGTGCCAGCAGTCTAGGCCCAGGGAAGACCCAGTACTTC
NA	NA	TRBJ2-5	TRBV4-3	CASSQEFRETQYF	TGCGCCAGCAGCCAAGAGTTTCGAGAGACCCAGTACTTC
NA	NA	TRBJ2-1	TRBV7-9	CASSRDFPNEQFF	TGTGCCAGCAGCCGGGACTTCCCCAATGAGCAGTTCTTC
NA	NA	TRBJ1-5	TRBV23-1	CASSQGTLPPAGFGNQPQHF	TGCGCCAGCAGTCAAGGGACACTTCCCCCGGCGGGGTTCGGCAATCAGCCCCAGCATTTT
NA	NA	TRBJ2-2	TRBV30	CAWSTPRTGELFF	TGTGCCTGGAGTACCCCCCGGACCGGGGAGCTGTTTTTT
NA	once	TRBJ1-1	TRBV4-2	CASSQPYGQRNEAFF	TGTGCCAGCAGCCAGCCCTACGGACAGCGAAATGAAGCTTTCTTT
TRBD2	once	TRBJ2-3	TRBV7-2	CASSTDSGGPGSTQYF	TGTGCCAGCAGCACCGATAGCGGGGGGCCCGGGAGTACGCAGTATTTT
NA	NA	TRBJ1-2	TRBV25-1	CASGPDYGYTF	TGTGCCAGCGGACCGGACTACGGCTACACCTTC
TRBD1	large	TRBJ2-5	TRBV5-4	CASSLKGQGRGETQYF	TGTGCCAGCAGCTTGAAAGGACAGGGGAGAGGGGAGACCCAGTACTTC
NA	large	TRBJ2-7	TRBV7-8	CASSSVGGYEQYF	TGTGCCAGCAGCTCCGTGGGGGGTTACGAGCAGTACTTC
NA	few	TRBJ2-2	TRBV5-6	CASSWSSGELFF	TGTGCCAGCAGCTGGTCCTCCGGGGAGCTGTTTTTT
NA	NA	TRBJ2-2	TRBV7-9	CASSLNGDPANTGELFF	TGTGCCAGCAGCTTAAATGGTGACCCCGCGAACACCGGGGAGCTGTTTTTT
TRBD1	NA	TRBJ2-7	TRBV4-1	CASSGTGEREQYF	TGCGCCAGCAGCGGGACAGGGGAGAGAGAGCAGTACTTC
NA	NA	TRBJ2-2	TRBV18	CASSPGLQNTGELFF	TGTGCCAGCTCGCCGGGACTGCAGAACACCGGGGAGCTGTTTTTT
NA	NA	TRBJ1-1	TRBV5-1	CASSPLGGYGTEAFF	TGCGCCAGCAGCCCTCTGGGGGGTTATGGTACTGAAGCTTTCTTT
NA	medium-sized	TRBJ2-6	TRBV20-1	CSASGTGANVLTF	TGCAGTGCTAGTGGGACTGGGGCCAACGTCCTGACTTTC
NA	NA	TRBJ1-1	TRBV7-3	CASSPQPQGAGTEAFF	TGTGCCAGCAGCCCCCAACCCCAGGGAGCCGGGACTGAAGCTTTCTTT
TRBD1	NA	TRBJ2-2	TRBV7-3	CASSSPGQGAGELFF	TGTGCCAGCAGCTCTCCGGGACAGGGGGCCGGGGAGCTGTTTTTT
NA	few	TRBJ2-3	TRBV5-6	CASSLTEDTQYF	TGTGCCAGCAGCTTGACTGAAGATACGCAGTATTTT
TRBD2	NA	TRBJ2-7	TRBV18	CASSPPGLAYEQYF	TGTGCCAGCTCACCGCCGGGACTAGCCTACGAGCAGTACTTC
NA	NA	TRBJ1-5	TRBV7-8	CASSFTRTHSNQPQHF	TGTGCCAGCAGCTTCACGAGGACACATAGCAATCAGCCCCAGCATTTT
NA	few	TRBJ2-7	TRBV4-2	CASSQVTDRGFLYEQYF	TGTGCCAGCAGCCAAGTGACCGACAGAGGTTTCCTCTACGAGCAGTACTTC
NA	once	TRBJ1-1	TRBV19	CASTRGGRTEAFF	TGTGCCAGTACTAGGGGCGGACGGACTGAAGCTTTCTTT
NA	NA	TRBJ2-7	TRBV29-1	CSVMDSYEQYF	TGCAGCGTTATGGACAGCTACGAGCAGTACTTC
TRBD1	medium-sized	TRBJ1-5	TRBV25-1	CASRYRGLVSNQPQHF	TGTGCCAGCAGATACAGGGGGCTAGTTAGCAATCAGCCCCAGCATTTT
TRBD1	NA	TRBJ1-2	TRBV19	CASSTPGTAYGHGYTF	TGTGCCAGTAGTACACCGGGGACAGCCTACGGTCACGGCTACACCTTC
NA	NA	TRBJ1-1	TRBV10-3	CAISGFRGSNTEAFF	TGTGCCATCAGTGGGTTCAGGGGTTCGAACACTGAAGCTTTCTTT
TRBD1	NA	TRBJ2-2	TRBV13	CASSRNRGTSTGELFF	TGTGCCAGCAGCCGTAACAGGGGGACGAGCACCGGGGAGCTGTTTTTT
NA	few	TRBJ2-1	TRBV4-2	CASSQEAYNEQFF	TGTGCCAGCAGCCAAGAGGCTTACAATGAGCAGTTCTTC
NA	NA	TRBJ2-5	TRBV6-5	CASSLGGGKETQYF	TGTGCCAGCAGTTTAGGAGGGGGCAAGGAGACCCAGTACTTC
NA	NA	TRBJ1-3	TRBV18	CASSPQVLTGNTIYF	TGTGCCAGCTCACCACAAGTCCTAACTGGAAACACCATATATTTT
NA	NA	TRBJ2-1	TRBV9	CASSVGYNEQFF	TGTGCCAGCAGCGTAGGTTACAATGAGCAGTTCTTC
NA	NA	TRBJ1-1	TRBV5-8	CASSLGGTVNTEAFF	TGTGCCAGCAGCTTGGGGGGGACGGTGAACACTGAAGCTTTCTTT
NA	NA	TRBJ2-7	TRBV28	CASVATNRDIPYEQYF	TGTGCCAGCGTGGCCACCAACCGGGACATCCCATACGAGCAGTACTTC
TRBD1	NA	TRBJ2-1	TRBV9	CASSNAYRGDEQFF	TGTGCCAGCAGCAACGCCTACAGGGGGGATGAGCAGTTCTTC
NA	NA	TRBJ2-4	TRBV3-1/TRBV3-2	CASSPPPGLGIQYF	TGTGCCAGCAGCCCTCCTCCGGGATTGGGCATTCAGTACTTC